Included here is one T cell receptor (beta chain) sequence, with context. No antigen is known for it. This specimen comes from a study of shared clonotypes between healthy human individuals. At the level of the study: Donors were a couple of women and a few men aged 18 to 49.

In the CD4+ fraction, cells were divided into CD45RA+ naive and CD45RA-negative memory subsets. The assay was immunoSEQ multiplex PCR, and TCRdb's table has in-frame clones only and misses some. The sample consists of under 850,000 clones, around 70% of them appearing once. Study-level results: Non-shared clonotypes had lower generation probabilities than those shared by all four donors.

The TCR comes from a woman aged 25 to 39 in good health. The source material was memory CD4+ T cells sorted from blood. The subset here: CD45RA-negative fraction.

In DNA form, the CDR3 reads TGCGCCAGCAGCCCCGGACAGACTAGCACAGATACGCAGTATTTT. As protein: CASSPGQTSTDTQYF. This rearrangement joins TRBV5-1 to TRBJ2-3; TRBD1 might be the D (6 bases). Germline lookup yields CDR1 SGHRS and CDR2 YFSETQ. Trimming pared 4 bases from V and 0 bases from J, leaving 12 bases between. The length of the CDR3 is 15 residues.